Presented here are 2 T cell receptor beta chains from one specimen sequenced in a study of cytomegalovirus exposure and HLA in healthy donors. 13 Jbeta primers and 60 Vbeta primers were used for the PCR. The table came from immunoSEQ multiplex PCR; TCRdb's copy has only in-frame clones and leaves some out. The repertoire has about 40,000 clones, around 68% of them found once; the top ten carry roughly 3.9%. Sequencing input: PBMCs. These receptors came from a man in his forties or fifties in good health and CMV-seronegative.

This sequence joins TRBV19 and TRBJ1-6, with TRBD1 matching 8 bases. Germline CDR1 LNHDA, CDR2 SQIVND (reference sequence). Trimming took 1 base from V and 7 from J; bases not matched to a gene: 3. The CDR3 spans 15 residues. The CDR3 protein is CASSIGTGTNSPLHF. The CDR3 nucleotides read TGTGCCAGTAGTATAGGGACAGGGACGAATTCACCCCTCCACTTT.

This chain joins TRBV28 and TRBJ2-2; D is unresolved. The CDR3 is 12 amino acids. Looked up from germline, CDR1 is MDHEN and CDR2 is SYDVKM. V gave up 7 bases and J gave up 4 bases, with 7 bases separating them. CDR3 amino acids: CASTQVTGELFF. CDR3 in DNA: TGTGCCAGCACCCAGGTCACCGGGGAGCTGTTTTTT.